The 2 T cell receptor beta chains in this list originate from one sample, sequenced in a study of early stage breast cancer tumors. This table comes from immunoSEQ multiplex PCR, and its TCRdb copy is limited to in-frame clones, with some not included. The sample lists 50,000 to 65,000 clones; around nine tenths were seen once. The sequencing sample was made of blood. These receptors all come from a person aged 65 to 85 with breast cancer.

This chain links TRBV6-4 with TRBJ1-5, with 9 bases identical to TRBD1. In germline, CDR1 is MRHNA, CDR2 SNTAGT. J was trimmed by 3 bases and V by 8 bases; bases with no gene match: 20. This CDR3 comprises 19 residues. The CDR3 DNA reads as TGTGCCAGCGGTACCCCCGGGACAGGGTGGCCGTGCAACAATCAGCCCCAGCATTTT. Translation: CASGTPGTGWPCNNQPQHF.

This clone was recorded once. The CDR3 bases are TGTGCCAGCAGTCTCCCGGACAGCTACAATGAAAAACTGTTTTTT. Its protein product is CASSLPDSYNEKLFF. V usage is TRBV28 and J usage is TRBJ1-4; perhaps TRBD1 as D (6 bases). The V gene's germline CDR1 is MDHEN and CDR2 SYDVKM. CDR3 length equals 15 residues. Trimming removed 5 bases at V and 5 bases at J, with 15 bases between.